This TCR beta chain emerged from a study of tumor-infiltrating lymphocytes in primary liver carcinoma. In the study overall: These were node-negative, non-metastatic T1-T3 tumors of roughly 4.2 to 10 cm. Per sample, productive TCRbeta reads numbered roughly 3.65 to 7.5 million, similar across tissue types.

Study observations and caveats: Blood's top-250-clone fraction was significantly lower than that of tumors (p = 0.039).

With regard to this clonotype: Its specificity is not known. Relative to the germline gene, one junction end is altered; a read error may explain this.

Co-extraction of both nucleic acids (RNA and DNA) used about 17-31 mg of unsorted bulk tissue. Chronic HBV infection affected patients, none of whom had received treatment. Germline assignment: CDR1 MNHEY and CDR2 SVGAGI. The CDR3 runs 15 residues. Total RNA amounting to around 540 ng was the source from which TCR beta cDNA was made with a constant-region primer. Construction of TCR beta libraries relied on three successive nested multiplex PCR rounds employing slightly modified ARM-PCR. Researchers ran the first two PCR rounds for roughly 10 cycles each with TRBV1-TRBV30 forward primers and a C-beta reverse primer. TCRdb passed the multiplex PCR reads through MiXCR, listing each CDR3 protein once. Of approximately 80,000 distinct CDR3 sequences in the sample, roughly two thirds were seen once.

The J gene is TRBJ1-4, the V gene TRBV6-5, with D unclear. The specimen was tumor-adjacent normal liver tissue. This clonotype originated in a man between 35 and 55 years old with primary liver carcinoma and hepatitis B virus infection. The CDR3 reads CTSSYRSRTNEELFF. The CDR3 DNA follows: TGTACCAGCAGTTACCGGTCGCGAACTAATGAAGAACTGTTTTTT.